One and the same sample provided the 23 T cell receptor beta chains below, sequenced in a study of shared clonotypes between healthy human individuals. The repertoire was sequenced with immunoSEQ multiplex PCR; TCRdb's copy has only in-frame clones and lacks some. The data hold roughly 650,000 clones, with roughly 97% observed a single time. The sample was naive CD4+ T cells sorted from blood. Subset specified: CD45RA+ positively selected. All receptors derive from a woman in her twenties or thirties in good health.

The chain uses TRBV10-3 and TRBJ2-3, with 10 positions matching TRBD1. CDR3 length: 19 amino acids. Germline trimming cut 0 bases from V and 1 base from J; bases unmatched to any gene: 10. Germline values: CDR1 ENHRY, CDR2 SYGVKD. The CDR3 DNA is TGTGCCATCAGTGAGTCGACGGGACAGGGGTTGCTCGGCACAGATACGCAGTATTTT. As protein: CAISESTGQGLLGTDTQYF.

This clone was detected only a few times. The rearrangement links TRBV5-1 to TRBJ2-7; TRBD2 agrees at 7 bases. The V and J ends lost 3 bases and 2 bases, in that order; junction bases with no gene match: 2. Germline V gene lookup returns CDR1 SGHRS and CDR2 YFSETQ. CDR3 length equals 13 residues. This chain's CDR3 is CASSYSGPYEQYF. The CDR3, as DNA: TGCGCCAGCAGCTATAGCGGGCCCTACGAGCAGTACTTC.

The V call is TRBV6-6, the J call TRBJ2-7, with 9 nucleotides matching TRBD1. Germline CDR1 MNHNY, CDR2 SVGAGI (reference sequence). V was pared by 5 bases and J by 1 base, with 6 bases of the junction left unmatched. The CDR3 runs to 15 residues. In nucleotides, the CDR3 is TGTGCCAGCAGTAGCCCCGGGACAGGGTCCTACGAGCAGTACTTC. It is translated as CASSSPGTGSYEQYF.

The gene calls are TRBV28 and TRBJ2-1; D is perhaps TRBD1 (5 bases). Germline CDR1 MDHEN, CDR2 SYDVKM. Deletions cut 1 base from V and 9 bases from J, with 10 bases between. The CDR3 has 13 residues. CDR3 bases: TGTGCCAGCAGTTTATCACAGGACGGTGAGCAGTTCTTC. It is translated as CASSLSQDGEQFF.

This clone was seen a single time. This sequence joins TRBV15 and TRBJ1-4; tentative D call: TRBD1 (5 bases). The CDR3 is 16 amino acids. Trimming stripped 0 bases from V and 7 bases from J, with 15 bases between. Germline V lookup: CDR1 LNHNV, CDR2 YYDKDF (reference sequence). The CDR3 region is CATSRDLASGGEKLFF. The CDR3 DNA sequence: TGTGCCACCAGCAGAGATCTGGCGTCGGGGGGTGAAAAACTGTTTTTT.

J is TRBJ2-2 and V is TRBV4-1, with D unclear. The V end lost 4 bases, the J end lost 7 bases, and 10 bases lay between the germline ends. Germline values: CDR1 MGHRA, CDR2 YSYEKL. This CDR3 has 13 residues. The CDR3 sequence is CASSRGWDGELFF. CDR3 DNA sequence: TGCGCCAGCAGCCGGGGTTGGGACGGGGAGCTGTTTTTT.

The V call is TRBV14, the J call TRBJ2-3; D is unclear. The ends were cut back, 8 bases at V and 2 bases at J, with 11 bases in the middle. The germline gives CDR1 SGHDN, CDR2 FVKESK. This CDR3 spans 13 amino acids. The CDR3 here is CASRGALTDTQYF. CDR3 bases: TGTGCCAGCCGTGGCGCGCTCACAGATACGCAGTATTTT.

This clone was found once. The V call is TRBV5-4, the J call TRBJ2-2; D perhaps matches TRBD2 (5 bases). The germline V gene has CDR1 SGHNT and CDR2 YYREEE (reference sequence). This CDR3 comprises 16 residues. V shed 0 bases and J shed 2 bases, with 11 bases lying between them. In DNA form, the CDR3 reads TGTGCCAGCAGCTTGGGCGGGTCGACCAACACCGGGGAGCTGTTTTTT. Encoded protein: CASSLGGSTNTGELFF.

The chain employs TRBV5-6 and TRBJ2-7; tentatively, D is TRBD2 (6 bases). V lost 4 bases and J lost 1, with 15 bases in between. The germline gives CDR1 SGHDT, CDR2 YYEEEE. The CDR3 is 15 amino acids. The CDR3 loop reads CASSVLAGSSYEQYF. For the CDR3, the DNA is TGTGCCAGCAGCGTCCTCGCCGGGAGTTCCTACGAGCAGTACTTC.

The rearrangement uses TRBV11-3 and TRBJ2-5; TRBD1 aligns across 7 bases. The CDR3 length is 16 residues. Germline CDR1 reads SGHNT; CDR2 reads YENEEA. J lost 4 bases, V lost 0 bases, and 8 bases had no gene match. The CDR3 loop reads CASSLDGTGTAETQYF. The CDR3 DNA is TGTGCCAGCAGCTTAGACGGAACAGGGACAGCAGAGACCCAGTACTTC. Full variable domain (missing parts from reference TRBV11-3 and TRBJ2-5): EAGVVQSPRYKIIEKKQPVAFWCNPISGHNTLYWYLQNLGQGPELLIRYENEEAVDDSQLPKDRFSAERLKGVDSTLKIQPAELGDSAVYLCASSLDGTGTAETQYFGPGTRLLVL.

V gene TRBV11-2 combines with J gene TRBJ2-7; perhaps D is TRBD1 or TRBD2 (5 bases each). Trimming shortened V by 5 bases and J by 2 bases, and 13 bases separated the two germline ends. Germline V gene lookup returns CDR1 SGHAT and CDR2 FQNNGV. The CDR3 sequence is 14 residues long. CDR3 DNA sequence: TGTGCCAGCAGCGCTACTAGGGGCGCCTACGAGCAGTACTTC. Translation gives CASSATRGAYEQYF.

V and J are TRBV18 and TRBJ2-1, with 14 bases aligning to TRBD2. Trimming took 5 bases from V and 10 from J; bases not matched to a gene: 7. The V gene's germline CDR1 is KGHSH and CDR2 LQKENI. The CDR3 has 15 residues. The CDR3, as DNA: TGTGCCAGCTCAGGGGGACTAGCGGGAGAATACGAGCAGTTCTTC. Residues: CASSGGLAGEYEQFF.

The chain uses TRBV2 and TRBJ1-3; possible D gene TRBD1, 5 bases. Germline loops: CDR1 SNHLY, CDR2 FYNNEI. The CDR3 spans 14 residues. V gave up 7 bases and J gave up 2 bases, with 12 bases separating them. For the CDR3, the DNA is TGTGCCAGCACAGGAGGGGTCCCTGGAAACACCATATATTTT. Translated, it gives CASTGGVPGNTIYF.

The chain links TRBV6-6 to TRBJ2-7; 9 bases align to TRBD1. There are 14 residues in the CDR3. Germline CDR1 reads MNHNY; CDR2 reads SVGAGI (reference sequence). J gave up 0 bases and V 6 bases, and 3 bases lay outside the gene matches. Here the CDR3 reads CASSWTGVSYEQYF. DNA for the CDR3: TGTGCCAGCAGCTGGACAGGGGTCTCCTACGAGCAGTACTTC.

The chain carries TRBV2 and TRBJ1-1; D is possibly TRBD1 (6 bases). V gave up 5 bases and J gave up 1 base, with 8 bases separating them. From germline, CDR1 is SNHLY and CDR2 FYNNEI. The CDR3 spans 13 residues. The CDR3 here is CASSPTGNTEAFF. In DNA, the CDR3 is TGTGCCAGCAGTCCGACAGGGAACACTGAAGCTTTCTTT.

The CDR3 is CASSSGLAGGELFF. Written as DNA, the CDR3 is TGTGCCAGCAGCTCGGGACTAGCTGGCGGGGAGCTGTTTTTT. The chain combines TRBV5-8 with TRBJ2-2; 9 nucleotides line up with TRBD2. The trim removed 3 bases at V and 7 bases at J, leaving 4 bases unmatched. Germline lookup yields CDR1 SGHTS and CDR2 YDEGEE. There are 14 residues in the CDR3.

This chain joins TRBV5-4 and TRBJ1-5; D is perhaps TRBD1 (6 bases). Germline V gene sequence: CDR1 SGHNT, CDR2 YYREEE (reference sequence). CDR3 size: 15 residues. The V end was cut by 0 bases, the J end by 1 base, with 8 bases between. The CDR3 loop reads CASSLGGGSNQPQHF. The CDR3 DNA sequence: TGTGCCAGCAGCTTGGGAGGGGGAAGCAATCAGCCCCAGCATTTT. Drawing the rest from reference TRBV5-4 and TRBJ1-5, the complete variable domain is ETGVTQSPTHLIKTRGQQVTLRCSSQSGHNTVSWYQQALGQGPQFIFQYYREEENGRGNFPPRFSGLQFPNYSSELNVNALELDDSALYLCASSLGGGSNQPQHFGDGTRLSIL.

The chain employs TRBV19 and TRBJ2-7; D possibly corresponds to TRBD2 (5 bases). Germline CDR1 and CDR2: LNHDA and SQIVND (reference sequence). V was shortened by 4 bases and J by 4 bases, with 17 bases between the two germline ends. There are 15 residues in the CDR3. As DNA, the CDR3 is TGTGCCAGTAGTACCTCCCGGGGAGCCAGGTACGAGCAGTACTTC. Protein sequence: CASSTSRGARYEQYF. Full variable domain (missing parts from reference TRBV19 and TRBJ2-7): DGGITQSPKYLFRKEGQNVTLSCEQNLNHDAMYWYRQDPGQGLRLIYYSQIVNDFQKGDIAEGYSVSREKKESFPLTVTSAQKNPTAFYLCASSTSRGARYEQYFGPGTRLTVT.

The chain uses TRBV5-6 and TRBJ2-6, with D hard to call. Trimming took 0 bases from V and 0 from J, leaving 10 bases between them. This CDR3 is 17 amino acids long. Looked up from germline, CDR1 is SGHDT and CDR2 is YYEEEE. Here the CDR3 DNA reads TGTGCCAGCAGCTTGGTGGGCTTCCCCTCTGGGGCCAACGTCCTGACTTTC. As protein: CASSLVGFPSGANVLTF.

The rearrangement links TRBV6-1 to TRBJ1-5; D possibly corresponds to TRBD1 (5 bases). V was pared by 4 bases and J by 6 bases, with 16 bases between. Germline V gene sequence: CDR1 MNHNS, CDR2 SASEGT. The CDR3 is 15 residues long. The CDR3 coding sequence is TGTGCCAGCAGTGGGGTGGGGGGTTTGGCTCAGCCCCAGCATTTT. Its protein is CASSGVGGLAQPQHF.

This chain connects TRBV11-2 to TRBJ2-1, with D perhaps TRBD2 (6 bases). Trimming cost V 5 bases and J 5 bases, with 10 bases left between them. CDR3 length: 13 residues. The V gene's germline CDR1 is SGHAT and CDR2 FQNNGV. CDR3 sequence reads: CASSPGLDNEQFF. CDR3 DNA sequence: TGTGCCAGCAGCCCGGGACTTGACAATGAGCAGTTCTTC.

The rearrangement joins TRBV7-9 to TRBJ1-4; a weak D match, TRBD1 (6 bases). Trimming shortened V by 5 bases and J by 0 bases, and 10 bases separated the two germline ends. The CDR3 length is 15 residues. Per the germline V gene, CDR1 is SEHNR and CDR2 is FQNEAQ (reference sequence). CDR3 sequence reads: CASSPRQATNEKLFF. The CDR3 DNA reads as TGTGCCAGCAGCCCACGACAGGCAACTAATGAAAAACTGTTTTTT. Full variable domain (remainder filled in from reference TRBV7-9 and TRBJ1-4): DTGVSQNPRHKITKRGQNVTFRCDPISEHNRLYWYRQTLGQGPEFLTYFQNEAQLEKSRLLSDRFSAERPKGSFSTLEIQRTEQGDSAMYLCASSPRQATNEKLFFGSGTQLSVL.

The rearrangement links TRBV28 to TRBJ2-7; 9 positions agree with TRBD1. Per germline, CDR1 MDHEN and CDR2 SYDVKM. This CDR3 is built from 15 residues. V lost 7 bases to trimming and J lost 5 bases; unmatched junction nucleotides: 12. The CDR3 is CASKVLGTGFNEQYF. The CDR3 bases are TGTGCCAGCAAAGTCCTCGGGACAGGGTTCAACGAGCAGTACTTC.